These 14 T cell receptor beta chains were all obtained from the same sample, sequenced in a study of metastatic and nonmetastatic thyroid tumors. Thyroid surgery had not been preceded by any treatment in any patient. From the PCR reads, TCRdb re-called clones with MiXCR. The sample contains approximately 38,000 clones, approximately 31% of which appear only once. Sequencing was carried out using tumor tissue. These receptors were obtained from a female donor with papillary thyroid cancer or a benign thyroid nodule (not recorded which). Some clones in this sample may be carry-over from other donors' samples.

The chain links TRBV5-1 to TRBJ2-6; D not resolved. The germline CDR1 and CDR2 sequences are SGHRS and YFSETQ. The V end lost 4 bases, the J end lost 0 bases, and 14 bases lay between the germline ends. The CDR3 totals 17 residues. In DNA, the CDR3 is TGCGCCAGCAGCCACCCGTGGGATCTCTCTGGGGCCAACGTCCTGACTTTC. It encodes CASSHPWDLSGANVLTF.

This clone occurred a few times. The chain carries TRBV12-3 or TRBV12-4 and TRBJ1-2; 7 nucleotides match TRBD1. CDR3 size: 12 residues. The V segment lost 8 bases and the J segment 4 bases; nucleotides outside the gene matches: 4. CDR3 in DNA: TGTGCCAGCGCATGGACAGGCTATGGCTACACCTTC. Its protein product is CASAWTGYGYTF.

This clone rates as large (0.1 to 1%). This CDR3 reads CASSSVTSMGSPLHF. CDR3 bases: TGTGCCAGCAGCTCGGTGACCTCGATGGGTTCACCCCTCCACTTT. The chain recombines TRBV7-8 with TRBJ1-6; D ambiguous. The CDR3 length is 15 residues. In germline, CDR1 is SGHVS, CDR2 FQNEAQ. The V end lost 4 bases, the J end lost 9 bases, and 16 bases lay between the germline ends.

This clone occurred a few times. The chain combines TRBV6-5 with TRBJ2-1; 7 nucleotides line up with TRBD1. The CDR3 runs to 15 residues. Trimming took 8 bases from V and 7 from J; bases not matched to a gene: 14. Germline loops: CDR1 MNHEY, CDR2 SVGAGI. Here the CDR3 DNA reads TGTGCCAGCGATAGACAGGGAAGTAAGGGAAATGAGCAGTTCTTC. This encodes CASDRQGSKGNEQFF.

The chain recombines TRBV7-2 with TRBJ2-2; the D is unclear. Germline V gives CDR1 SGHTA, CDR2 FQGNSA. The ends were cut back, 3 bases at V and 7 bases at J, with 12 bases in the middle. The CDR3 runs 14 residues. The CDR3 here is CASSLARSGGELFF. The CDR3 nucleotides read TGTGCCAGCAGCTTGGCCCGGAGTGGCGGGGAGCTGTTTTTT.

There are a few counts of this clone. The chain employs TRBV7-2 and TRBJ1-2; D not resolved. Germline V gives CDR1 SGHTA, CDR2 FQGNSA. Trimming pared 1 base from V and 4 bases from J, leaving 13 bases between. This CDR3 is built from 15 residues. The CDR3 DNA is TGTGCCAGCAGCTTAGAGTCCCACAGAAGCTATGGCTACACCTTC. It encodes CASSLESHRSYGYTF.

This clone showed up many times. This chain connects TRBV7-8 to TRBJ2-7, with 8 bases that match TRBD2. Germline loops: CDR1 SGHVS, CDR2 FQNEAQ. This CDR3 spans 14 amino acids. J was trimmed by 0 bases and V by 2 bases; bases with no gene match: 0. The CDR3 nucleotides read TGTGCCAGCAGCTTACTAGCGGGCTCCTACGAGCAGTACTTC. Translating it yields CASSLLAGSYEQYF.

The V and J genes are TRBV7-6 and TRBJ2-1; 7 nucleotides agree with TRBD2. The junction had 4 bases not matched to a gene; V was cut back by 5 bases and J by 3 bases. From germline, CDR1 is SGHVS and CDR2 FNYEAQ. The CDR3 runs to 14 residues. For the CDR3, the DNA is TGTGCCAGCAGCACACCGGGGGGCTACAATGAGCAGTTCTTC. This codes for CASSTPGGYNEQFF.

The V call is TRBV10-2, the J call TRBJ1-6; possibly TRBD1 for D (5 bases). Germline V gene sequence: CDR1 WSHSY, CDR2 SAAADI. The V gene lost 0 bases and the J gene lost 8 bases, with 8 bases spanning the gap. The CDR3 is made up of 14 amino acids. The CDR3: CASSESTVYSPLHF. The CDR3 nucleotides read TGCGCCAGCAGTGAGTCGACAGTCTATTCACCCCTCCACTTT.

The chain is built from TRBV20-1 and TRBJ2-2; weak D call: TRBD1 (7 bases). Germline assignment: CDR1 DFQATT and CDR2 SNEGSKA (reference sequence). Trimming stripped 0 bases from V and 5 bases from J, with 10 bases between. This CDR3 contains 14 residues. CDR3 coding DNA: TGCAGTGCTAGAGAACCAGGGGGGACCGGGGAGCTGTTTTTT. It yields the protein CSAREPGGTGELFF.

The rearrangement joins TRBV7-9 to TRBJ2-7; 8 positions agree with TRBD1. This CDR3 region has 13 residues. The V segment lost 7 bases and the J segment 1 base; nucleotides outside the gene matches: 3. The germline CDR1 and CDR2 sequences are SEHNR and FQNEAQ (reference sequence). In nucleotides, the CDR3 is TGTGCCAGCACCCGGACAGGGTCCTACGAGCAGTACTTC. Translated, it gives CASTRTGSYEQYF.

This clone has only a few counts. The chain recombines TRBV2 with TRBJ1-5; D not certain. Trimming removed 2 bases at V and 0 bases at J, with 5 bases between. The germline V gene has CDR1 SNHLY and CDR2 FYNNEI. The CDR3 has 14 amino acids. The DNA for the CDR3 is TGTGCCAGCAGTGAATGGGTTAGCAATCAGCCCCAGCATTTT. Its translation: CASSEWVSNQPQHF.

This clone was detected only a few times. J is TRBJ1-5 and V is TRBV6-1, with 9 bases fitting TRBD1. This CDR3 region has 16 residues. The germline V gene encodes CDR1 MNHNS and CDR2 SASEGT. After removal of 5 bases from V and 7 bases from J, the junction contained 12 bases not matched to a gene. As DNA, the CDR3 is TGTGCCAGCAGTCCTATTAAACAGGGGGCTTACCAGCCCCAGCATTTT. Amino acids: CASSPIKQGAYQPQHF.

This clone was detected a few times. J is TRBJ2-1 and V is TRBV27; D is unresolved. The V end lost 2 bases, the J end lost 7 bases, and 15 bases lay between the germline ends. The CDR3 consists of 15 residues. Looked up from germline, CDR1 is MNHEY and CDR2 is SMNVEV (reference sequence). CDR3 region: CASSLGGFGINEQFF. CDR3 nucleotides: TGTGCCAGCAGTTTAGGTGGTTTTGGTATAAATGAGCAGTTCTTC.